This passage covers 26 T cell receptor beta chains from one sample sequenced in a study of OX40 agonist ivuxolimab in advanced cancers. The data were produced by immunoSEQ multiplex PCR, yet TCRdb's version contains in-frame clones alone and is incomplete. The data contain about 68,000 clones, around nine tenths of them seen just once; the ten biggest clones take up roughly 2%. The specimen was CD4+ or CD8+ T cells sorted from blood, collected in a trial of the OX40 agonist ivuxolimab. These receptors came from an adult with an advanced solid tumor such as melanoma, head and neck, liver or kidney cancer.

CDR3 nucleotide sequence: TGTGCCAGCTCACCATTCAGCACTGAAGCTTTCTTT. This translates into CASSPFSTEAFF. The chain combines TRBV18 with TRBJ1-1; no definite D call. There are 12 residues in the CDR3. V dropped 2 bases and J dropped 4 bases, with 5 bases sitting between them. Germline CDR1 and CDR2: KGHSH and LQKENI.

This chain links TRBV5-5 with TRBJ1-6, with D tentatively TRBD1 (6 bases). V lost 1 base and J lost 7, with 12 bases in between. From germline, CDR1 is SGHKS and CDR2 YYEKEE (reference sequence). The CDR3 has 15 amino acids. As DNA, the CDR3 is TGTGCCAGCAGCTTGTTTTCAGGGGTAAATTCACCCCTCCACTTT. Translated, it gives CASSLFSGVNSPLHF.

The chain is built from TRBV19 and TRBJ1-2, with a possible D match to TRBD1 (6 bases). Trimming shortened V by 5 bases and J by 8 bases, and 15 bases separated the two germline ends. The CDR3 runs 13 residues. Germline V gene sequence: CDR1 LNHDA, CDR2 SQIVND (reference sequence). The CDR3 sequence: CASSVNRDGGYTF. The CDR3 DNA follows: TGTGCCAGTAGTGTCAACAGGGACGGCGGCTACACCTTC. Drawing the rest from reference TRBV19 and TRBJ1-2, the complete variable domain is DGGITQSPKYLFRKEGQNVTLSCEQNLNHDAMYWYRQDPGQGLRLIYYSQIVNDFQKGDIAEGYSVSREKKESFPLTVTSAQKNPTAFYLCASSVNRDGGYTFGSGTRLTVV.

The chain combines TRBV5-1 with TRBJ1-2; 8 bases are a match to TRBD1. Germline V CDR1 and CDR2: SGHRS, YFSETQ. CDR3 length: 16 amino acids. Trimming at V came to 3 bases and at J to 0 bases, leaving 7 bases not matched to a gene. CDR3 DNA sequence: TGCGCCAGCAGCTCAGGACAGGGAGGGACTAACTATGGCTACACCTTC. Protein sequence: CASSSGQGGTNYGYTF.

The rearrangement links TRBV6-6 to TRBJ2-7; D gene ambiguous. The V end lost 2 bases, the J end lost 3 bases, and 5 bases lay between the germline ends. The length of the CDR3 is 12 residues. The germline CDR1 and CDR2 sequences are MNHNY and SVGAGI (reference sequence). The CDR3 spells CASSYALYEQYF. CDR3 bases: TGTGCCAGCAGTTACGCACTCTACGAGCAGTACTTC.

The rearrangement links TRBV5-6 to TRBJ2-5, with D unresolved. Trimming took 0 bases from V and 1 from J, leaving 1 base between them. This CDR3 comprises 12 residues. CDR1 and CDR2 (germline): SGHDT, YYEEEE. The CDR3 DNA follows: TGTGCCAGCAGCTTGGCCCAAGAGACCCAGTACTTC. It encodes CASSLAQETQYF.

The chain joins TRBV7-2 to TRBJ1-2; D remains unclear. The CDR3 sequence is 13 residues long. V was pared by 4 bases and J by 8 bases, with 14 bases between. Per the germline V gene, CDR1 is SGHTA and CDR2 is FQGNSA. Here the CDR3 DNA reads TGTGCCAGCAGCTCCACAAACGAAGACGGCTACACCTTC. Translated, it gives CASSSTNEDGYTF.

J is TRBJ2-1 and V is TRBV7-2, with D tentatively TRBD1 or TRBD2 (5 bases each). This CDR3 region has 13 residues. Germline lookup yields CDR1 SGHTA and CDR2 FQGNSA. The V and J ends lost 5 bases and 5 bases respectively, with 10 bases between them. The CDR3 sequence: CASSPRGNNEQFF. The CDR3 region has the DNA TGTGCCAGCAGCCCCCGGGGCAACAATGAGCAGTTCTTC. Supplemented by reference TRBV7-2 and TRBJ2-1, the full variable domain reads GAGVSQSPSNKVTEKGKDVELRCDPISGHTALYWYRQSLGQGLEFLIYFQGNSAPDKSGLPSDRFSAERTGGSVSTLTIQRTQQEDSAVYLCASSPRGNNEQFFGPGTRLTVL.

This rearrangement joins TRBV6-1 to TRBJ1-5; 8 nucleotides align to TRBD1. Germline V lookup: CDR1 MNHNS, CDR2 SASEGT. The CDR3 covers 14 residues. The J segment lost 4 bases and the V segment lost 4 bases, leaving 3 bases of the junction unmatched. The CDR3 DNA follows: TGTGCCAGCAGTGGGACAGGGCGGAATCAGCCCCAGCATTTT. This gives the protein CASSGTGRNQPQHF.

The chain combines TRBV6-1 with TRBJ2-4; a possible D gene is TRBD1 (5 bases). The V and J ends lost 4 bases and 8 bases respectively, with 12 bases between them. Germline CDR1 is MNHNS and CDR2 is SASEGT. This CDR3 spans 13 amino acids. CDR3 sequence: CASSATIGDIQYF. As DNA, the CDR3 is TGTGCCAGCAGTGCAACAATAGGGGACATTCAGTACTTC.

This clone was counted a few times. The chain has TRBV19 and TRBJ1-1; D unresolved. V was shortened by 3 bases and J by 6 bases, with 17 bases between the two germline ends. Germline V gene sequence: CDR1 LNHDA, CDR2 SQIVND (reference sequence). CDR3 length: 15 residues. Here the CDR3 reads CASSIPPPVDSEAFF. DNA for the CDR3: TGTGCCAGTAGTATTCCCCCCCCAGTAGACTCTGAAGCTTTCTTT. The whole variable domain, remainder taken from reference TRBV19 and TRBJ1-1, is DGGITQSPKYLFRKEGQNVTLSCEQNLNHDAMYWYRQDPGQGLRLIYYSQIVNDFQKGDIAEGYSVSREKKESFPLTVTSAQKNPTAFYLCASSIPPPVDSEAFFGQGTRLTVV.

This rearrangement joins TRBV14 to TRBJ2-5, with a tentative D call TRBD1 (5 bases). Trimming shortened V by 3 bases and J by 4 bases, and 9 bases separated the two germline ends. The germline V gene has CDR1 SGHDN and CDR2 FVKESK. There are 13 residues in the CDR3. In DNA, the CDR3 is TGTGCCAGCAGCCAGGATGACAGAGAGACCCAGTACTTC. It codes for CASSQDDRETQYF.

V usage is TRBV5-1 and J usage is TRBJ1-4; maybe TRBD1 (5 bases). The CDR3 is 13 residues long. V was shortened by 3 bases and J by 8 bases, with 11 bases between the two germline ends. Germline V gene sequence: CDR1 SGHRS, CDR2 YFSETQ. The chain's CDR3 is CASSWGGDEKLFF. CDR3 DNA sequence: TGCGCCAGCAGCTGGGGGGGAGACGAAAAACTGTTTTTT.

In its sample, this clone was seen once. The rearrangement joins TRBV6-5 to TRBJ2-2; tentative D call: TRBD2 (5 bases). V was pared by 0 bases and J by 4 bases, with 12 bases between. The CDR3 consists of 16 residues. The germline gives CDR1 MNHEY, CDR2 SVGAGI. This CDR3 reads CASSYSVGMATGELFF. The CDR3 nucleotides read TGTGCCAGCAGTTACTCGGTCGGGATGGCCACCGGGGAGCTGTTTTTT.

Notes on this clone: Other nucleotide sequences in the sample specify the same CDR3. The chain combines TRBV7-9 with TRBJ2-2; D gene ambiguous. The germline V gene encodes CDR1 SEHNR and CDR2 FQNEAQ (reference sequence). This CDR3 region has 13 residues. Trimming removed 1 base at V and 4 bases at J, with 4 bases between. In nucleotides, the CDR3 is TGTGCCAGCAGCTTAGGGCGCACCGGGGAGCTGTTTTTT. Encoded protein: CASSLGRTGELFF.

The chain links TRBV28 to TRBJ2-1, with D possibly TRBD2 on 5 matching bases. The CDR3 is 15 amino acids. Germline V gene sequence: CDR1 MDHEN, CDR2 SYDVKM. V lost 7 bases and J 0 bases, leaving 13 bases between the germline ends. The chain's CDR3 is CASKDGSASYNEQFF. The CDR3 nucleotides read TGTGCCAGCAAGGACGGTAGCGCCTCCTACAATGAGCAGTTCTTC.

The genes are TRBV7-9 and TRBJ1-2; TRBD1 is a possible D gene (5 bases). The CDR3 has 15 residues. Germline CDR1 is SEHNR and CDR2 is FQNEAQ (reference sequence). V lost 1 base, J lost 1 base, and 10 bases lay in between. The CDR3 loop is CASSLGQTGNYGYTF. The CDR3 DNA reads as TGTGCCAGCAGCTTAGGACAGACCGGTAACTATGGCTACACCTTC. The full variable domain, rest sourced from reference TRBV7-9 and TRBJ1-2, is DTGVSQNPRHKITKRGQNVTFRCDPISEHNRLYWYRQTLGQGPEFLTYFQNEAQLEKSRLLSDRFSAERPKGSFSTLEIQRTEQGDSAMYLCASSLGQTGNYGYTFGSGTRLTVV.

In its sample, this clone was seen once. V and J are TRBV18 and TRBJ2-7; TRBD2 aligns across 14 bases. Looked up from germline, CDR1 is KGHSH and CDR2 is LQKENI. CDR3 length: 14 residues. V trimming: 5 bases; J trimming: 3 bases; junction bases outside the gene matches: 0. CDR3 DNA: TGTGCCAGCTCAGGGACTAGCGGGAGCTACGAGCAGTACTTC. Translation: CASSGTSGSYEQYF.

This chain joins TRBV15 and TRBJ2-1; no clear D gene. Germline V CDR1 and CDR2: LNHNV, YYDKDF (reference sequence). The CDR3 is 14 amino acids. Trimming pared 0 bases from V and 9 bases from J, leaving 12 bases between. CDR3 loop: CATSRDSAPSEQFF. Written as DNA, the CDR3 is TGTGCCACCAGCAGAGATTCGGCCCCCAGTGAGCAGTTCTTC.

The chain links TRBV7-9 to TRBJ1-1; TRBD1 aligns across 11 bases. Trimming cost V 5 bases and J 8 bases; bases outside gene matches: 7. This CDR3 contains 14 residues. Per germline, CDR1 SEHNR and CDR2 FQNEAQ (reference sequence). The CDR3 bases are TGTGCCAGCAGCCTCCTAGGGACAGGGGGGGAAGCTTTCTTT. This encodes CASSLLGTGGEAFF.

J is TRBJ1-1 and V is TRBV6-6; D remains ambiguous. The germline V gene encodes CDR1 MNHNY and CDR2 SVGAGI (reference sequence). The CDR3 extends over 13 amino acids. The V end was cut by 0 bases, the J end by 5 bases, with 7 bases between. DNA for the CDR3: TGTGCCAGCAGTTACTCTCCGACAACTGAAGCTTTCTTT. As protein: CASSYSPTTEAFF.

The V gene is TRBV5-4, the J gene TRBJ2-2; possibly TRBD1 for D (6 bases). The CDR3 totals 14 residues. V was clipped by 3 bases and J by 1 base, with 7 bases between them. Germline lookup yields CDR1 SGHNT and CDR2 YYREEE (reference sequence). The CDR3 DNA sequence: TGTGCCAGCAGCTGGGGACAGAACACCGGGGAGCTGTTTTTT. This sequence encodes CASSWGQNTGELFF.

This clone has only one observation. V gene TRBV7-9 combines with J gene TRBJ2-5; D perhaps matches TRBD1 (6 bases). V was pared by 2 bases and J by 6 bases, with 10 bases between. Germline V CDR1 and CDR2: SEHNR, FQNEAQ (reference sequence). This CDR3 is 13 amino acids long. The CDR3 DNA sequence: TGTGCCAGCAGCTTAAACAGGGTCAAGACCCAGTACTTC. Translation: CASSLNRVKTQYF. The whole variable domain, remainder taken from reference TRBV7-9 and TRBJ2-5, is DTGVSQNPRHKITKRGQNVTFRCDPISEHNRLYWYRQTLGQGPEFLTYFQNEAQLEKSRLLSDRFSAERPKGSFSTLEIQRTEQGDSAMYLCASSLNRVKTQYFGPGTRLLVL.

CDR3 nucleotide sequence: TGTGCCATCAGTGAGTCAGAGGGGACAAGTCGTCAGCCCCAGCATTTT. The encoded protein is CAISESEGTSRQPQHF. The chain has TRBV10-3 and TRBJ1-5; D is perhaps TRBD1 (6 bases). The CDR3 covers 16 residues. V lost 0 bases and J 6 bases, leaving 15 bases between the germline ends. CDR1 ENHRY and CDR2 SYGVKD come from the germline V gene.

The chain joins TRBV2 to TRBJ1-1, with a tentative D call TRBD1 (5 bases). Germline V gene data show CDR1 as SNHLY and CDR2 as FYNNEI. Deletions cut 6 bases from V and 4 bases from J, with 18 bases between. CDR3 length: 15 residues. The CDR3 spells CASRPRTGEGTEAFF. CDR3 DNA: TGTGCCAGCAGACCAAGGACGGGGGAAGGCACTGAAGCTTTCTTT.

The chain recombines TRBV6-6 with TRBJ1-3, with 8 bases fitting TRBD1. Unmatched junction bases numbered 1, after V lost 6 bases and J lost 0 bases. CDR3 size: 14 residues. From germline, CDR1 is MNHNY and CDR2 SVGAGI (reference sequence). As DNA, the CDR3 is TGTGCCAGCAGGGACAGGGCCTCTGGAAACACCATATATTTT. It specifies CASRDRASGNTIYF.